This entry is about one TCR beta chain. Its antigen is currently not known. The record has no base qualities; no much larger clone is one base away. RNA was extracted using the RNeasy kit, and roughly 0.5 to 1 microgram was reverse transcribed with random hexamers. The immunoSEQ multiplex PCR assay, covering 54 Vbeta and 13 Jbeta segments, was used to amplify TCR beta CDR3 regions. Bias from PCR amplification was corrected by using a synthetic template baseline for primer optimization and for computational correction. The study's processing was this. Only productive sequences were kept, with reads annotated to V, D and J genes according to IMGT and analyzed in immunoSEQ Analyzer. Clonality was calculated as one minus the Shannon entropy normalized by log2 of the number of productive unique sequences. For each patient and control, public and private clones were evaluated within the 100 most prevalent clones. Susac-specific clones were defined as absent from healthy and MS cohorts, over a thousand published viral clones and other ImmuneACCESS disease sequences. TCRdb took the public reads, trimmed them with fastp at Q25, ran MiXCR for clone calling and kept in-frame beta chains. Rows merge per CDR3 protein into single entries with the most common DNA and genes. It is TCRdb's table, rather than the study itself, that gives the V and J calls and clone size. A total of about 300,000 distinct CDR3 sequences appear in this sample, 75% to 90% of them only once. More than 0.15% of the sample is held by the ten biggest clonotypes.

These data originate in a study of CD8 T cells in Susac syndrome (dated by TCRdb to about 2019). For the wider study: The study used repertoire sequencing to test whether antigen drove CD8+ T cell activation and differentiation in Susac syndrome. The study compared CD8+ T cell repertoire clonality among 12 healthy donors, some 14 Susac syndrome patients and some 16 multiple sclerosis patients. Beyond this particular receptor, the publication reports: The TCR sequencing and HLA analysis was acknowledged to have included a relatively small number of individuals.

The germline ends are 12 bases apart after V is trimmed by 5 bases and J by 3 bases. There are 14 amino acids in the CDR3, from cysteine to phenylalanine inclusive. Only the CDR3 region is kept as DNA, spanning 42 bases read in frame from base 1. High-throughput TCR beta sequencing profiled peripheral blood CD8+ and CD4+ T cells from healthy donors, Susac syndrome patients and multiple sclerosis patients. The multiple sclerosis controls were treatment-naive patients whose relapsing-remitting disease, either stable or active, fulfilled the revised McDonald criteria. Bulk CD8+ and CD4+ T cells were purified by magnetic negative isolation, while CD8+ TEMRA cells were enriched using FACS. Blood was collected in EDTA tubes and processed within 24 hours, with PBMCs isolated through density gradient centrifugation. PBMCs intended for TCR sequencing were cryopreserved in liquid nitrogen and thawed later in a water bath at 37 degrees C. Purity of sorted or isolated CD4+, CD8+ and CD8+ TEMRA cells was at least 90%.

This TCR came from a human donor with multiple sclerosis. The chain is assembled from TRBV12-3 or TRBV12-4 and TRBJ2-3; the D gene is perhaps TRBD2, from 6 matching bases. Sequenced sample: CD8+ T cells from PBMCs. The DNA is as follows: TGTGCCAGCAGTCAAGCGGGCAGGACAGATACGCAGTATTTT. Translated, this is CASSQAGRTDTQYF.